These T cell receptor beta chains were read from a single sample in a study of cytomegalovirus exposure and HLA in healthy donors. Some clones are missing from TCRdb's copy, which holds only in-frame ones; the method was immunoSEQ multiplex PCR. This repertoire includes over 75,000 clones. Sequencing input: PBMCs. The origin of the receptors is a man aged 45-60 years in good health and CMV-seronegative. CDR3s include the opening cysteine and the closing phenylalanine or tryptophan. Each record gives: V gene, J gene, D gene, CDR3 length, CDR3 DNA, CDR3 protein. D genes are given only for firm matches.

TRBV9	TRBJ2-2	.	14	TGTGCCAGCAGCCCTACCCCAGGGCCCGGGGAGCTGTTTTTT	CASSPTPGPGELFF
TRBV6-5	TRBJ1-2	TRBD1	15	TGTGCCAGCAGTAGGGACAGGGGCCTTAACTATGGCTACACCTTC	CASSRDRGLNYGYTF
TRBV2	TRBJ1-6	.	14	TGTGCCAGCAGCGGTTCCCCAGGTTGGTCACCCCTCCACTTT	CASSGSPGWSPLHF
TRBV5-1	TRBJ1-5	.	14	TGCGCCAGCAGCCCCGGGACAAGCAATCAGCCCCAGCATTTT	CASSPGTSNQPQHF
TRBV28	TRBJ1-6	.	18	TGTGCCAGCAGTTTAATTCTGGGCACTGGTACATATAATTCACCCCTCCACTTT	CASSLILGTGTYNSPLHF
TRBV10-2	TRBJ2-7	TRBD2	14	TGCGCCAGCATAAGCGGGGGTCTAACCTACGAGCAGTACTTC	CASISGGLTYEQYF
TRBV9	TRBJ1-2	.	14	TGTGCCAGCGCATGGTCTCAAGAGGCCTATGGCTACACCTTC	CASAWSQEAYGYTF
TRBV4-2	TRBJ1-5	.	15	TGTGCCAGCAGCCAAGAGTCGGGGGGCTGGCAGCCCCAGCATTTT	CASSQESGGWQPQHF
TRBV7-3	TRBJ2-2	TRBD2	17	TGTGCCAGCAGCTTAGCCCTAGCGGGGAGGAACACCGGGGAGCTGTTTTTT	CASSLALAGRNTGELFF
TRBV10-3	TRBJ1-1	.	13	TGTGCCATCAGTGATGCCGGGGACACTGAAGCTTTCTTT	CAISDAGDTEAFF
TRBV28	TRBJ1-2	.	15	TGTGCCAGCAGTTTATCCCGGGTTGAGAGATATGGCTACACCTTC	CASSLSRVERYGYTF
TRBV2	TRBJ2-5	.	14	TGTGCCAGCAACGGGGTGAGGAGCACGGAGACCCAGTACTTC	CASNGVRSTETQYF
TRBV28	TRBJ2-5	.	15	TGTGCCAGCAGCCCCGGGCGGACAGTAATGGAGACCCAGTACTTC	CASSPGRTVMETQYF
TRBV5-1	TRBJ2-7	TRBD2	13	TGCGCCAGCAGCTTTCGGACTAGCCCCGAGCAGTACTTC	CASSFRTSPEQYF
TRBV5-4	TRBJ2-7	TRBD1	16	TGTGCCAGCAGCTTGGATGTGGACAGGTCGGGGTACGAGCAGTACTTC	CASSLDVDRSGYEQYF
TRBV30	TRBJ2-7	.	14	TGTGCCTGCGGGGTGGGGTCAGTCTCCTACGAGCAGTACTTC	CACGVGSVSYEQYF
TRBV2	TRBJ1-4	.	11	TGTGCCAGCACCCCCTATGAAAAACTGTTTTTT	CASTPYEKLFF
TRBV5-4	TRBJ1-1	TRBD1	12	TGTGCCAGCAGTTTTGGACAGGGAGAAGCTTTCTTT	CASSFGQGEAFF
TRBV19	TRBJ2-5	.	17	TGTGCCAGTAGTTGGATCGGGACACCTAACGGGAAAGAGACCCAGTACTTC	CASSWIGTPNGKETQYF
TRBV4-1	TRBJ1-6	TRBD1	16	TGCGCCAGCAGCTACACCCCCGGGACAGATAATTCACCCCTCCACTTT	CASSYTPGTDNSPLHF
TRBV18	TRBJ1-2	TRBD1	17	TGTGCCAGCTCACCCGCTCAGCGCTTACAGGGGGCGGATGGCTACACCTTC	CASSPAQRLQGADGYTF
TRBV6-1	TRBJ1-4	TRBD1	14	TGTGCCAGCAGAGATTACAGGGGGCGTGAAAAACTGTTTTTT	CASRDYRGREKLFF
TRBV5-1	TRBJ2-1	TRBD2	17	TGCGCCAGCAGCCCTCGGACTAGCGGAAGCTCCTACAATGAGCAGTTCTTC	CASSPRTSGSSYNEQFF
TRBV4-2	TRBJ1-2	TRBD1	16	TGTGCCAGCAGCCAGCCACAGGGGGCCACAAACTATGGCTACACCTTC	CASSQPQGATNYGYTF
TRBV5-1	TRBJ1-2	.	13	TGCGCCAGCACCGCCGACTACAGGGCTGGCTACACCTTC	CASTADYRAGYTF
TRBV11-1	TRBJ1-1	TRBD1	15	TGTGCCAGCAGCCCTACGGGACAGGTACACGCTGAAGCTTTCTTT	CASSPTGQVHAEAFF
TRBV7-3	TRBJ2-3	.	19	TGTGCCAGCAGCTTAACGGCTGGCGGGGGCCACGCTAGCACAGATACGCAGTATTTT	CASSLTAGGGHASTDTQYF
TRBV28	TRBJ1-2	TRBD1	14	TGTGCCAGCACGTACACACAGGGGGCCTATGGCTACACCTTC	CASTYTQGAYGYTF
TRBV27	TRBJ1-2	.	18	TGTGCCAGCAGTTTATTCCGAAGGGAGGGACCTCAGCGGGGCGGCTACACCTTC	CASSLFRREGPQRGGYTF
TRBV2	TRBJ2-3	TRBD2	19	TGTGCCAGCAGTGAAGCGCGGGTTACTAGCGGGGGAAGAGAAAATACGCAGTATTTT	CASSEARVTSGGRENTQYF
TRBV5-1	TRBJ1-6	.	13	TGCGCCAGCAGCTTGGTAGTAAGTTCACCCCTCCACTTT	CASSLVVSSPLHF
TRBV7-8	TRBJ2-7	TRBD1	17	TGTGCCAGCAGCTCAAGACTTGACAGGGGTCAACCCTACGAGCAGTACTTC	CASSSRLDRGQPYEQYF
TRBV7-2	TRBJ2-7	.	15	TGTGCCAGCAGCTTAGACTGGCAGGGGCGCTACGAGCAGTACTTC	CASSLDWQGRYEQYF
TRBV9	TRBJ2-3	.	13	TGTGCCAGCAGCGTAGGGCGCACAGATACGCAGTATTTT	CASSVGRTDTQYF
TRBV28	TRBJ1-6	.	14	TGTGCCAGCAGTTTAGGTGGGGAGAATTCACCCCTCCACTTT	CASSLGGENSPLHF
TRBV25-1	TRBJ2-3	.	12	TGTGCCAGCAGTGAAAGCGGGGATACGCAGTATTTT	CASSESGDTQYF
TRBV28	TRBJ1-2	.	16	TGTGCCAGCATCCAACCAGGGGCTCAGTCCTACTATGGCTACACCTTC	CASIQPGAQSYYGYTF
TRBV6-5	TRBJ2-7	.	14	TGTGCCAGCAGTTTAACCACAGACTACTACGAGCAGTACTTC	CASSLTTDYYEQYF
TRBV10-1	TRBJ1-2	TRBD1	17	TGCGCCAGCAGTGAGATGCCCGGGACAGGGGGCTACTATGGCTACACCTTC	CASSEMPGTGGYYGYTF
TRBV6-5	TRBJ2-7	.	15	TGTGCCAGCAGTTACTCTATCTCGGGATCCTACGAGCAGTACTTC	CASSYSISGSYEQYF
TRBV28	TRBJ2-1	.	12	TGTGCCAGCAGTTCAACCGAGATTGAGCAGTTCTTC	CASSSTEIEQFF